One and the same sample provided the 27 T cell receptor beta chains below, sequenced in a study of T cell responses to AZD1222 COVID-19 vaccine. Some clones are missing from TCRdb's copy, which holds only in-frame ones; the method was immunoSEQ multiplex PCR. The table has roughly 99,000 clones, roughly 87% seen once. Sequenced here: peripheral blood, sampled on day 0 of AZD1222 vaccination. These receptors were obtained from an adult in good health.

The chain employs TRBV7-3 and TRBJ2-1, with TRBD2 as a possible D gene (6 bases). Germline loops: CDR1 SGHTA, CDR2 FQGTGA. V lost 5 bases and J 7 bases, leaving 21 bases between the germline ends. CDR3 length: 16 amino acids. The CDR3 loop reads CASSPSPGLLNNEQFF. The CDR3 nucleotides read TGTGCCAGCAGCCCGTCGCCGGGACTCCTTAATAATGAGCAGTTCTTC.

This clone was observed a few times. J is TRBJ2-7 and V is TRBV6-6; D is ambiguous. Germline values: CDR1 MNHNY, CDR2 SVGAGI (reference sequence). V gave up 1 base and J gave up 2 bases, with 12 bases separating them. The CDR3 extends over 15 amino acids. DNA for the CDR3: TGTGCCAGCAGTTACTACGTTTTCACGACCTACGAGCAGTACTTC. It translates to CASSYYVFTTYEQYF.

This sequence joins TRBV6-1 and TRBJ2-7; D is possibly TRBD1 (5 bases). V lost 0 bases, J lost 2 bases, and 8 bases lay in between. CDR3 length equals 14 residues. Germline V CDR1 and CDR2: MNHNS, SASEGT. The CDR3 nucleotides are TGTGCCAGCAGTGAAGCTTGGACACCCTACGAGCAGTACTTC. Its protein product is CASSEAWTPYEQYF.

CDR3 nucleotide sequence: TGTGCCAGCAGCACACAACAGGGGGCGGGCTATGGCTACACCTTC. It yields the protein CASSTQQGAGYGYTF. The chain joins TRBV7-9 to TRBJ1-2; 9 bases map to TRBD1. This CDR3 region has 15 residues. V lost 5 bases to trimming and J lost 4 bases; unmatched junction nucleotides: 8. Germline V gene sequence: CDR1 SEHNR, CDR2 FQNEAQ (reference sequence).

V is TRBV11-2 and J is TRBJ1-5; no firm D call. Trimming removed 4 bases at V and 3 bases at J, with 13 bases between. Per the germline V gene, CDR1 is SGHAT and CDR2 is FQNNGV. There are 15 residues in the CDR3. The CDR3 nucleotides are TGTGCCAGCAGCTCCGAACCTTTAGCCAATCAGCCCCAGCATTTT. Translating it yields CASSSEPLANQPQHF. Combining the CDR3 with reference TRBV11-2 and TRBJ1-5 gives the whole variable domain EAGVAQSPRYKIIEKRQSVAFWCNPISGHATLYWYQQILGQGPKLLIQFQNNGVVDDSQLPKDRFSAERLKGVDSTLKIQPAKLEDSAVYLCASSSEPLANQPQHFGDGTRLSIL.

The chain has TRBV30 and TRBJ1-1; the match to TRBD1 covers 9 bases. The trim removed 3 bases at V and 4 bases at J, leaving 6 bases unmatched. Germline V lookup: CDR1 GTSNPN, CDR2 SVGIG (reference sequence). The CDR3 has 14 residues. The CDR3 nucleotides are TGTGCCTGGAGCTACCGGGACAGGGTCACTGAAGCTTTCTTT. Its translation is CAWSYRDRVTEAFF.

In DNA, the CDR3 is TGTGCCAGCAGCTTGTGGCGGTCTAACTATGGCTACACCTTC. This gives the protein CASSLWRSNYGYTF. The chain uses TRBV5-8 and TRBJ1-2; D ambiguous. The CDR3 consists of 14 residues. Germline CDR1 is SGHTS and CDR2 is YDEGEE. V lost 1 base, J lost 0 bases, and 7 bases lay in between. Combining the CDR3 with reference TRBV5-8 and TRBJ1-2 gives the whole variable domain EAGVTQSPTHLIKTRGQQATLRCSPISGHTSVYWYQQALGLGLQFLLWYDEGEERNRGNFPPRFSGRQFPNYSSELNVNALELEDSALYLCASSLWRSNYGYTFGSGTRLTVV.

This clone was picked up one time. The CDR3 spells CASSEGIGGSYEQYF. The CDR3 nucleotides read TGTGCCAGCAGTGAAGGTATTGGGGGATCCTACGAGCAGTACTTC. The V call is TRBV6-1, the J call TRBJ2-7, with D perhaps TRBD1 or TRBD2 (5 bases each). The CDR3 extends over 15 amino acids. Trimming shortened V by 1 base and J by 1 base, and 11 bases separated the two germline ends. Germline CDR1 MNHNS, CDR2 SASEGT.

The chain employs TRBV7-2 and TRBJ2-1; no firm D call. The germline V gene has CDR1 SGHTA and CDR2 FQGNSA. The V gene lost 5 bases and the J gene lost 6 bases, with 5 bases spanning the gap. CDR3 length: 11 amino acids. In nucleotides, the CDR3 is TGTGCCAGCAGCGGGCGCAATGAGCAGTTCTTC. Its protein product is CASSGRNEQFF.

This clone was counted only a few times. This chain connects TRBV7-2 to TRBJ2-1, with TRBD2 identical over 12 bases. Germline V CDR1 and CDR2: SGHTA, FQGNSA. This CDR3 region has 16 residues. Germline trimming cut 5 bases from V and 4 bases from J; bases unmatched to any gene: 6. CDR3 in DNA: TGTGCCAGCAGCCCCCTAGCGGGGGGGCTGTACAATGAGCAGTTCTTC. Residues: CASSPLAGGLYNEQFF.

The chain combines TRBV25-1 with TRBJ2-7, with D possibly TRBD2 on 7 matching bases. Germline V gene data show CDR1 as MGHDK and CDR2 as SYGVNS. The germline V and J ends were trimmed by 8 bases and 5 bases, with 16 bases remaining between them. This CDR3 spans 13 amino acids. This CDR3 is CASGEGGWNEQYF. The CDR3 coding sequence is TGTGCCAGCGGAGAGGGGGGGTGGAACGAGCAGTACTTC.

The rearrangement uses TRBV28 and TRBJ1-2, with a weak D call TRBD1 (6 bases). The CDR3 loop spans 16 amino acids. Germline-derived CDR1 and CDR2 are MDHEN and SYDVKM. Between the trimmed V and J ends, which lost 3 bases and 8 bases, there was a span of 22 bases. The CDR3 here is CASSFRAKQGRRGYTF. Here the CDR3 DNA reads TGTGCCAGCAGTTTCCGGGCAAAACAGGGAAGAAGGGGCTACACCTTC.

This clone was recorded only once. V and J are TRBV6-2 or TRBV6-3 and TRBJ2-2; 7 bases agree with TRBD1. Germline values: CDR1 MNHEY, CDR2 SVGEGT. V dropped 4 bases and J dropped 4; count of bases not matched to a gene: 9. This CDR3 spans 16 amino acids. CDR3 bases: TGTGCCAGCAGTTCGGGACAGACACTGTTCACCGGGGAGCTGTTTTTT. It yields the protein CASSSGQTLFTGELFF.

The chain has TRBV27 and TRBJ2-7; possible D gene TRBD1, 6 bases. Looked up from germline, CDR1 is MNHEY and CDR2 is SMNVEV (reference sequence). This CDR3 is built from 14 residues. Trimming stripped 9 bases from V and 6 bases from J, with 21 bases between. The chain's CDR3 is CASRPAGALTEQYF. DNA for the CDR3: TGTGCCAGTCGTCCAGCAGGGGCCCTTACCGAGCAGTACTTC.

V usage is TRBV29-1 and J usage is TRBJ2-5, with 8 bases matching TRBD2. The junction had 12 bases not matched to a gene; V was cut back by 0 bases and J by 6 bases. The CDR3 has 16 amino acids. The germline CDR1 and CDR2 sequences are SQVTM and ANQGSEA. In nucleotides, the CDR3 is TGCAGCGTTGAAGATCTCGCGTCGGGAGGGATTAAGACCCAGTACTTC. It translates to CSVEDLASGGIKTQYF.

The chain links TRBV4-2 to TRBJ2-7, with 7 bases that match TRBD2. Germline CDR1 reads LGHNA; CDR2 reads YNFKEQ. CDR3 size: 14 residues. V lost 3 bases, J lost 3 bases, and 5 bases stayed unmatched. Here the CDR3 reads CASSHSGGGYEQYF. DNA of the CDR3: TGTGCCAGCAGCCACTCGGGGGGAGGCTACGAGCAGTACTTC.

This clone turned up a few times. The chain links TRBV4-1 to TRBJ2-2, with D unresolved. The CDR3 totals 13 residues. V was cut by 3 bases and J by 3 bases, with 5 bases left in between. Germline CDR1 MGHRA, CDR2 YSYEKL. This CDR3 reads CASSHPYTGELFF. In DNA, the CDR3 is TGCGCCAGCAGCCATCCTTACACCGGGGAGCTGTTTTTT.

CDR3 amino acids: CASNQGGGGLYEQYF. The DNA for the CDR3 is TGTGCCAGCAACCAAGGGGGCGGGGGCTTGTACGAGCAGTACTTC. The chain employs TRBV7-2 and TRBJ2-7; D is possibly TRBD1 or TRBD2 (7 bases each). Trimming left V 7 bases short and J 4 bases short, with 20 bases between. This CDR3 comprises 15 residues. Germline V gene data show CDR1 as SGHTA and CDR2 as FQGNSA.

The rearrangement joins TRBV27 to TRBJ1-1; D not resolved. V lost 4 bases to trimming and J lost 3 bases, with 15 bases between them. This CDR3 comprises 15 residues. Germline V gene sequence: CDR1 MNHEY, CDR2 SMNVEV (reference sequence). In nucleotides, the CDR3 is TGTGCCAGCAGTTCCATAGGGAGAAGGGACACTGAAGCTTTCTTT. It is translated as CASSSIGRRDTEAFF.

The V call is TRBV4-2, the J call TRBJ2-1; 7 nucleotides match TRBD1. Germline V gives CDR1 LGHNA, CDR2 YNFKEQ. V was clipped by 0 bases and J by 0 bases; unmatched bases: 5. This CDR3 is 17 amino acids long. The CDR3 nucleotides read TGTGCCAGCAGCCAAGAAGGCGGACAGGCCTCCTACAATGAGCAGTTCTTC. This codes for CASSQEGGQASYNEQFF.

The chain links TRBV9 to TRBJ2-1; perhaps TRBD2 as D (6 bases). From germline, CDR1 is SGDLS and CDR2 YYNGEE. The CDR3 contains 14 residues. The V end lost 0 bases, the J end lost 7 bases, and 11 bases lay between the germline ends. The CDR3 nucleotides read TGTGCCAGCAGCGTAGGGGCGGGGCTTAATGAGCAGTTCTTC. It is translated as CASSVGAGLNEQFF. Complete variable domain (other parts from reference TRBV9 and TRBJ2-1): DSGVTQTPKHLITATGQRVTLRCSPRSGDLSVYWYQQSLDQGLQFLIQYYNGEERAKGNILERFSAQQFPDLHSELNLSSLELGDSALYFCASSVGAGLNEQFFGPGTRLTVL.

Only one count was recorded for this clone. This chain uses TRBV11-1 with TRBJ1-1; the D is unclear. In germline, CDR1 is SGHAT, CDR2 FQDESV (reference sequence). Deletions cut 1 base from V and 5 bases from J, with 8 bases between. The CDR3 totals 13 residues. Here the CDR3 reads CASSLDRRTEAFF. As DNA, the CDR3 is TGTGCCAGCAGCTTAGATAGGAGGACTGAAGCTTTCTTT.

The V call is TRBV28, the J call TRBJ1-2; no definite D call. Trimming pared 6 bases from V and 4 bases from J, leaving 12 bases between. The germline CDR1 and CDR2 sequences are MDHEN and SYDVKM. The CDR3 is 13 residues long. The DNA of the CDR3 is TGTGCCAGCAGGTTGATTCAGAGCTATGGCTACACCTTC. This codes for CASRLIQSYGYTF.

The V gene is TRBV6-5, the J gene TRBJ2-7, with D perhaps matching TRBD2 (5 bases). V was cut by 0 bases and J by 12 bases, with 18 bases left in between. CDR3 length: 14 residues. Germline assignment: CDR1 MNHEY and CDR2 SVGAGI. This chain's CDR3 is CASSYSGSRVGRYF. The CDR3 DNA reads TGTGCCAGCAGTTACTCGGGGTCGAGGGTAGGTCGGTACTTC.

As DNA, the CDR3 is TGTGCCAGCTCACCACCGGACCGGCTATCCTACGAGCAGTACTTC. It codes for CASSPPDRLSYEQYF. The chain employs TRBV18 and TRBJ2-7; no reliable D call. Per the germline V gene, CDR1 is KGHSH and CDR2 is LQKENI. V was shortened by 0 bases and J by 1 base, with 10 bases between the two germline ends. The CDR3 length is 15 residues.

The chain couples TRBV6-5 to TRBJ1-2; 10 bases are a match to TRBD1. V was clipped by 6 bases and J by 4 bases; unmatched bases: 2. The CDR3 length is 13 residues. The germline V gene has CDR1 MNHEY and CDR2 SVGAGI. The CDR3 reads CASSDRGRYGYTF. The CDR3 DNA sequence: TGTGCCAGCAGCGACAGGGGGCGCTATGGCTACACCTTC.

This clone appeared a single time. J is TRBJ1-5 and V is TRBV10-1; tentative D call: TRBD1 (5 bases). The length of the CDR3 is 17 residues. Trimming cost V 2 bases and J 2 bases, with 16 bases left between them. Germline V gene sequence: CDR1 WNHNN, CDR2 SYGVQD (reference sequence). The CDR3 sequence is CASSEAGERRGNQPQHF. The DNA of the CDR3 is TGCGCCAGCAGTGAGGCGGGGGAACGTCGGGGCAATCAGCCCCAGCATTTT.